The clone carrying this T cell receptor (beta chain) was counted many times. The antigen is unknown. TCR beta CDR3 regions were amplified from RNA transcripts. The HTBI primer set served for first-round RT-PCR of the TCR CDR3. TCRdb re-called the multiplex PCR reads through MiXCR, storing one row per CDR3 protein. The sample comprises more than 300,000 distinct CDR3 sequences, 13% of which are singletons, and over 8.5% rests with the top ten. These data are taken from a study of T cells in Graves' hyperthyroidism and ophthalmopathy. Investigators excluded patients with uncontrolled infection, other autoimmune disease, pregnancy or lactation. Diagnostic decisions used clinical symptoms, serum thyroxine and TRAb, thyroid ultrasound and orbital computed tomography. Study-level findings and limits: Also found in blood were most expanded thyroid clonotypes above 0.001. In simple terms, a model built on 13 V-J features told ophthalmopathy apart from stable hyperthyroidism.

Per the germline V gene, CDR1 is MDHEN and CDR2 is SYDVKM. This CDR3 has 14 residues. V was pared by 4 bases and J by 4 bases, with 13 bases between. The sample was blood. The source is a woman in her late teens or twenties with Graves' hyperthyroidism. The rearrangement uses TRBV28 and TRBJ2-5, with no clear D. In DNA form, the CDR3 reads TGTGCCAGCAGTTGGAACGCCCCCCCAGAGACCCAGTACTTC. It codes for CASSWNAPPETQYF.